These 28 T cell receptor beta chains came from one sample sequenced in a study of blood T cell repertoires in COVID-19. Only in-frame clones appear in the TCRdb table, and some are missing; sequencing was by immunoSEQ multiplex PCR. Of 170,000 or so clones in the sample, 85% to 90% were seen once. The sample consisted of peripheral blood. The receptors originated from a woman between 18 and 29 years old who had recovered from COVID-19.

This clone was picked up one time. The chain uses TRBV7-2 and TRBJ1-4, with TRBD1 matching 7 bases. Germline CDR1 and CDR2: SGHTA and FQGNSA. V was pared by 5 bases and J by 0 bases, with 6 bases of the junction left unmatched. The CDR3 sequence is 16 residues long. Written as DNA, the CDR3 is TGTGCCAGCAGCCTTACAGGGGTAGCAACTAATGAAAAACTGTTTTTT. Translated: CASSLTGVATNEKLFF.

The V gene is TRBV5-1, the J gene TRBJ2-7, with D possibly TRBD1 on 7 matching bases. This CDR3 has 13 amino acids. The V gene lost 1 base and the J gene lost 11 bases, with 16 bases spanning the gap. Germline CDR1 and CDR2: SGHRS and YFSETQ. Here the CDR3 DNA reads TGCGCCAGCAGCTTGAAAGGAGGCGGGACAGAGTACTTC. This codes for CASSLKGGGTEYF. Complete variable domain (other parts from reference TRBV5-1 and TRBJ2-7): KAGVTQTPRYLIKTRGQQVTLSCSPISGHRSVSWYQQTPGQGLQFLFEYFSETQRNKGNFPGRFSGRQFSNSRSEMNVSTLELGDSALYLCASSLKGGGTEYFGPGTRLTVT.

The chain combines TRBV5-1 with TRBJ2-4; 10 bases agree with TRBD1. V was pared by 4 bases and J by 2 bases, with 3 bases of the junction left unmatched. Germline V gene lookup returns CDR1 SGHRS and CDR2 YFSETQ. The CDR3 totals 15 residues. CDR3 DNA sequence: TGCGCCAGCAGCGGACAGGGGGTGACCAAAAACATTCAGTACTTC. Translated, it gives CASSGQGVTKNIQYF.

The J gene is TRBJ1-1, the V gene TRBV6-6; TRBD1 matches at 10 bases. The CDR3 is 14 amino acids. The J segment lost 5 bases and the V segment lost 5 bases, leaving 5 bases of the junction unmatched. Germline V gives CDR1 MNHNY, CDR2 SVGAGI (reference sequence). CDR3 amino acids: CASSPTGGETEAFF. CDR3 coding DNA: TGTGCCAGCAGTCCGACAGGGGGCGAAACTGAAGCTTTCTTT.

The chain carries TRBV7-2 and TRBJ2-7; possible D gene TRBD1, 5 bases. V dropped 2 bases and J dropped 5 bases, with 10 bases sitting between them. Germline V gene data show CDR1 as SGHTA and CDR2 as FQGNSA. This CDR3 is 13 amino acids long. CDR3 loop: CASSLRGSDEQYF. The CDR3 coding sequence is TGTGCCAGCAGCTTAAGGGGCTCTGACGAGCAGTACTTC.

The chain combines TRBV5-1 with TRBJ2-3; TRBD2 matches at 9 bases. CDR3 length: 13 amino acids. V lost 3 bases, J lost 4 bases, and 0 bases stayed unmatched. Germline V gene sequence: CDR1 SGHRS, CDR2 YFSETQ. CDR3 coding DNA: TGCGCCAGCAGCTCTAGCGGGGCAGATACGCAGTATTTT. Its translation is CASSSSGADTQYF.

The V call is TRBV7-3, the J call TRBJ2-3; a weak D match, TRBD2 (5 bases). Germline CDR1 is SGHTA and CDR2 is FQGTGA. V dropped 1 base and J dropped 0 bases, with 11 bases sitting between them. The CDR3 totals 16 residues. CDR3 residues: CASSLRTGSSTDTQYF. For the CDR3, the DNA is TGTGCCAGCAGCTTAAGGACGGGGTCTAGCACAGATACGCAGTATTTT.

The rearrangement joins TRBV6-5 to TRBJ1-5; a weak D match, TRBD1 (6 bases). This CDR3 region has 15 residues. Trimming took off 8 bases at V and 0 bases at J, with 14 bases between the two ends. Germline CDR1 reads MNHEY; CDR2 reads SVGAGI. CDR3 amino acids: CASLTTGYSNQPQHF. CDR3 nucleotides: TGTGCCAGCTTAACGACAGGTTATAGCAATCAGCCCCAGCATTTT.

For the CDR3, the DNA is TGTGCCAGCAGTGAGAGACGGGGAACCTCTCTGGAGACCCAGTACTTC. This gives the protein CASSERRGTSLETQYF. The V gene is TRBV6-4, the J gene TRBJ2-5; D is perhaps TRBD2 (5 bases). Germline CDR1 and CDR2: MRHNA and SNTAGT. The CDR3 sequence is 16 residues long. The V gene lost 3 bases and the J gene lost 5 bases, with 19 bases spanning the gap.

The V gene is TRBV5-1, the J gene TRBJ1-2, with D unclear. This CDR3 has 12 amino acids. Germline V CDR1 and CDR2: SGHRS, YFSETQ. The germline V and J ends were trimmed by 4 bases and 4 bases, with 8 bases remaining between them. The CDR3 nucleotides read TGCGCCAGCAGCCCTGGCTTCTATGGCTACACCTTC. It codes for CASSPGFYGYTF.

The chain employs TRBV6-1 and TRBJ2-1; 8 bases agree with TRBD1. The CDR3 has 15 amino acids. Losses at the gene ends were 3 bases for V and 5 bases for J; bases not matched to a gene: 6. Germline V gene lookup returns CDR1 MNHNS and CDR2 SASEGT. The CDR3 loop reads CASSDRDRPNNEQFF. In DNA form, the CDR3 reads TGTGCCAGCAGTGACCGGGACAGGCCGAACAATGAGCAGTTCTTC.

A few counts support this clone. V and J are TRBV12-3 or TRBV12-4 and TRBJ2-5; D perhaps matches TRBD1 (7 bases). Trimming took off 6 bases at V and 3 bases at J, with 11 bases between the two ends. CDR3 length equals 13 residues. CDR3 sequence: CASRRDSEETQYF. The CDR3 coding sequence is TGTGCCAGCAGGCGGGACAGCGAAGAGACCCAGTACTTC.

This clone appeared a few times. The V and J genes are TRBV7-8 and TRBJ1-2; 7 bases agree with TRBD1. With 1 base clipped from V and 3 bases from J, the junction kept 2 bases outside the gene matches. This CDR3 spans 14 amino acids. Germline CDR1 reads SGHVS; CDR2 reads FQNEAQ. CDR3 residues: CASSLEGTDYGYTF. DNA for the CDR3: TGTGCCAGCAGCTTAGAAGGGACAGACTATGGCTACACCTTC. The whole variable domain, filled in from reference TRBV7-8 and TRBJ1-2, reads GAGVSQSPRYKVAKRGQDVALRCDPISGHVSLFWYQQALGQGPEFLTYFQNEAQLDKSGLPSDRFFAERPEGSVSTLKIQRTQQEDSAVYLCASSLEGTDYGYTFGSGTRLTVV.

The V and J genes are TRBV5-6 and TRBJ1-6, with D maybe TRBD1 (6 bases). The germline CDR1 and CDR2 sequences are SGHDT and YYEEEE. The V and J ends lost 4 bases and 4 bases respectively, with 12 bases between them. CDR3 length equals 15 residues. This CDR3 is CASSPDSIYNSPLHF. The CDR3 region has the DNA TGTGCCAGCAGCCCGGACAGCATTTATAATTCACCCCTCCACTTT.

This clone was seen a single time. The chain is built from TRBV7-2 and TRBJ2-1, with 9 bases that match TRBD1. Germline V lookup: CDR1 SGHTA, CDR2 FQGNSA. With 3 bases clipped from V and 1 base from J, the junction kept 1 base outside the gene matches. The CDR3 length is 15 residues. The CDR3 spells CASSFGTGSYNEQFF. CDR3 nucleotides: TGTGCCAGCAGCTTCGGGACAGGGTCCTACAATGAGCAGTTCTTC.

This clone was seen a few times. The chain combines TRBV3-1 (or the pseudogene TRBV3-2) with TRBJ2-5; TRBD2 matches at 11 bases. The CDR3 contains 15 residues. Trimming cost V 4 bases and J 2 bases; bases outside gene matches: 3. Germline V lookup: CDR1 LGHDT, CDR2 YNNKEL (reference sequence). CDR3 region: CASSRRLAGQETQYF. The DNA for the CDR3 is TGTGCCAGCAGCCGCCGACTAGCGGGGCAAGAGACCCAGTACTTC.

This chain links TRBV19 with TRBJ1-5; 8 bases align to TRBD1. J lost 2 bases, V lost 6 bases, and 3 bases had no gene match. This CDR3 contains 14 residues. Germline CDR1 and CDR2: LNHDA and SQIVND (reference sequence). This CDR3 reads CASRVDRGNQPQHF. CDR3 coding DNA: TGTGCCAGTAGGGTGGACAGGGGCAATCAGCCCCAGCATTTT.

The chain links TRBV11-2 to TRBJ2-1; 7 bases agree with TRBD1. The CDR3 loop spans 15 amino acids. Germline V gene data show CDR1 as SGHAT and CDR2 as FQNNGV. J was trimmed by 7 bases and V by 6 bases; bases with no gene match: 12. This CDR3 is CASRRQPGGLNEQFF. Here the CDR3 DNA reads TGTGCCAGCAGGCGCCAACCAGGGGGTTTAAATGAGCAGTTCTTC. The full variable domain, its missing parts supplied by reference TRBV11-2 and TRBJ2-1, is EAGVAQSPRYKIIEKRQSVAFWCNPISGHATLYWYQQILGQGPKLLIQFQNNGVVDDSQLPKDRFSAERLKGVDSTLKIQPAKLEDSAVYLCASRRQPGGLNEQFFGPGTRLTVL.

The gene calls are TRBV3-1 (or the pseudogene TRBV3-2) and TRBJ2-7; D perhaps matches TRBD2 (5 bases). The CDR3 spans 16 residues. V shed 1 base and J shed 0 bases, with 13 bases lying between them. Germline CDR1 LGHDT, CDR2 YNNKEL (reference sequence). In DNA form, the CDR3 reads TGTGCCAGCAGCCAAGGCGGGTACTTTAGCTCCTACGAGCAGTACTTC. Its protein is CASSQGGYFSSYEQYF.

The V gene is TRBV7-3, the J gene TRBJ2-5; perhaps TRBD2 as D (6 bases). The CDR3 is 15 residues long. Germline V gives CDR1 SGHTA, CDR2 FQGTGA. V was shortened by 5 bases and J by 5 bases, with 18 bases between the two germline ends. As DNA, the CDR3 is TGTGCCAGCAGCCCCTCGGGCGGGAATGGGGAGACCCAGTACTTC. It translates to CASSPSGGNGETQYF.

The chain employs TRBV6-6 and TRBJ2-5; the D is unclear. Trimming removed 4 bases from V and 3 bases from J, with 6 bases in between. The CDR3 is 12 residues long. Germline V lookup: CDR1 MNHNY, CDR2 SVGAGI (reference sequence). The DNA of the CDR3 is TGTGCCAGCAGTTCCATTGAAGAGACCCAGTACTTC. It is translated as CASSSIEETQYF.

The chain recombines TRBV7-9 with TRBJ2-1, with TRBD2 matching over 9 bases. CDR3 length: 16 residues. CDR1 and CDR2 (germline): SEHNR, FQNEAQ (reference sequence). With V trimmed by 2 bases and J by 8 bases, 10 bases remained unmatched. The CDR3 sequence: CASSLRIGTSKHEQFF. The CDR3 nucleotides are TGTGCCAGCAGCTTAAGGATTGGGACTAGCAAGCATGAGCAGTTCTTC. The variable domain in full, completed from reference TRBV7-9 and TRBJ2-1, reads DTGVSQNPRHKITKRGQNVTFRCDPISEHNRLYWYRQTLGQGPEFLTYFQNEAQLEKSRLLSDRFSAERPKGSFSTLEIQRTEQGDSAMYLCASSLRIGTSKHEQFFGPGTRLTVL.

The gene calls are TRBV10-3 and TRBJ1-1; TRBD1 might be the D (5 bases). CDR3 length: 15 residues. CDR1 is ENHRY, CDR2 SYGVKD, per germline. Trimming left V 3 bases short and J 1 base short, with 12 bases between. This chain's CDR3 is CAISDKGHKNTEAFF. The CDR3 nucleotides are TGTGCCATCAGTGATAAAGGACACAAGAACACTGAAGCTTTCTTT.

J is TRBJ2-5 and V is TRBV7-2; 7 bases are shared with TRBD2. After removal of 5 bases from V and 4 bases from J, the junction contained 7 bases not matched to a gene. Looked up from germline, CDR1 is SGHTA and CDR2 is FQGNSA. This CDR3 spans 14 amino acids. CDR3 loop: CASSPAWGGETQYF. As DNA, the CDR3 is TGTGCCAGCAGCCCGGCGTGGGGGGGAGAGACCCAGTACTTC.

The V gene is TRBV6-4, the J gene TRBJ2-3, with D possibly TRBD1 on 6 matching bases. The CDR3 covers 14 residues. Trimming cost V 3 bases and J 0 bases, with 7 bases left between them. Germline V gene data show CDR1 as MRHNA and CDR2 as SNTAGT. CDR3 coding DNA: TGTGCCAGCAGTGAGGGGGCTAGCACAGATACGCAGTATTTT. Translation: CASSEGASTDTQYF.

This clone showed up just a few times. The CDR3, as DNA: TGTGCCAGCAGCAGAGGAGGGGGCGCAATGAACACTGAAGCTTTCTTT. This encodes CASSRGGGAMNTEAFF. The gene calls are TRBV28 and TRBJ1-1; 7 positions agree with TRBD1. Unmatched junction bases numbered 10, after V lost 6 bases and J lost 0 bases. In germline, CDR1 is MDHEN, CDR2 SYDVKM. The CDR3 contains 16 residues.

This clone showed up many times. J is TRBJ2-3 and V is TRBV6-4, with 10 bases matching TRBD2. Germline V lookup: CDR1 MRHNA, CDR2 SNTAGT. Unmatched junction bases numbered 1, after V lost 3 bases and J lost 1 base. The CDR3 loop spans 15 amino acids. The CDR3 region is CASSEGTSGTDTQYF. The CDR3 DNA reads TGTGCCAGCAGTGAGGGGACTAGCGGCACAGATACGCAGTATTTT.

The rearrangement uses TRBV27 and TRBJ2-7; D possibly corresponds to TRBD1 (5 bases). The CDR3 is 14 amino acids. Germline lookup yields CDR1 MNHEY and CDR2 SMNVEV (reference sequence). V lost 2 bases to trimming and J lost 4 bases, with 12 bases between them. CDR3 in amino acids: CASSLTGHGYEQYF. CDR3 sequence (DNA): TGTGCCAGCAGTTTAACTGGACACGGATACGAGCAGTACTTC.